This TCR beta chain appears in the sequencing data of a study of control samples from healthy donors and cancer patients. TCRdb's table, derived via immunoSEQ multiplex PCR, lists solely in-frame clones and lacks some. Among some 80,000 clones, about 90% were seen once, and the ten largest hold around 5.4%. This clone showed up just once. The CDR3 runs 15 residues. Deletions cut 8 bases from V and 0 bases from J, with 14 bases between. Germline loops: CDR1 MDHEN, CDR2 SYDVKM. The TCR sequence derives from a man aged 50-59 years in good health. The chain couples TRBV28 to TRBJ1-5, with D unclear. The material sequenced was blood. CDR3 sequence (DNA): TGTGCCAGCGGCTCCGGAGGGAATAGCAATCAGCCCCAGCATTTT. Its translation is CASGSGGNSNQPQHF.